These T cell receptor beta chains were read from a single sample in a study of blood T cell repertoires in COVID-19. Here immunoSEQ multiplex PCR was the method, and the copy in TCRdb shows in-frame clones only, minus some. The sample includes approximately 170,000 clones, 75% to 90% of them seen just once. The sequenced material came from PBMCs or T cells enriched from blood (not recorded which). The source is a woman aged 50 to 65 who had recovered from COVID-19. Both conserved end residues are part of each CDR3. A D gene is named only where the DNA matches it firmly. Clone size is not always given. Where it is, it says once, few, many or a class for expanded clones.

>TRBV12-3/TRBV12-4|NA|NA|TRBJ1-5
CASSLQGNQPQHF
TGTGCCAGCAGTTTACAGGGGAATCAGCCCCAGCATTTT
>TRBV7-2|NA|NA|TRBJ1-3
CASSLMWRAAGNTIYF
TGTGCCAGCAGCTTAATGTGGAGGGCGGCCGGAAACACCATATATTTT
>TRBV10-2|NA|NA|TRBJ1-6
CASSESGGWGREGPTPLHF
TGCGCCAGCAGTGAGTCAGGGGGTTGGGGCAGGGAAGGACCAACACCCCTCCACTTT
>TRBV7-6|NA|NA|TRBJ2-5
CASSLARTEETQYF
TGTGCCAGCAGCTTAGCGCGGACAGAGGAGACCCAGTACTTC
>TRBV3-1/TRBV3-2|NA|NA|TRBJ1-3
CASSQDPRSGNTIYF
TGTGCCAGCAGCCAAGATCCCCGCTCTGGAAACACCATATATTTT
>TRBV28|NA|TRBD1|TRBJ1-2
CASSLGHRGNGYTF
TGTGCCAGCAGTTTAGGTCACAGGGGGAATGGCTACACCTTC
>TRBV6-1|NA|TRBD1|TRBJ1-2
CASSVGQSTTGYGYTF
TGTGCCAGCAGTGTGGGACAGTCCACGACAGGATATGGCTACACCTTC
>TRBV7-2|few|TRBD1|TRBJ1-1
CASRQRAGGTEAFF
TGTGCCAGCAGACAAAGGGCAGGGGGAACTGAAGCTTTCTTT
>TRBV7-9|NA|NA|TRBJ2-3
CASSPRGSDTQYF
TGTGCCAGCAGCCCCCGGGGATCCGATACGCAGTATTTT
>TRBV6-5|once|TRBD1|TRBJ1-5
CASRTTGVTYQPQHF
TGTGCCAGCAGAACAACAGGGGTCACGTATCAGCCCCAGCATTTT
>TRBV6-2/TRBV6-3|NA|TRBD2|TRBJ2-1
CASSSFGGGLEQFF
TGTGCCAGCAGTTCTTTCGGCGGGGGACTCGAGCAGTTCTTC
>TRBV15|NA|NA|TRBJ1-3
CATSTLNTIYF
TGTGCCACCAGCACACTAAACACCATATATTTT
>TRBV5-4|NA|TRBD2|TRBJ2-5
CASSPGTSGQETQYF
TGTGCCAGCAGCCCAGGGACTAGCGGGCAAGAGACCCAGTACTTC
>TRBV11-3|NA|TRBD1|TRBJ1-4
CASTLTGTGSEKLFF
TGTGCCAGCACGCTAACTGGGACAGGGTCTGAAAAACTGTTTTTT
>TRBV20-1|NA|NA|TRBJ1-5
CSASPRAGDQPQHF
TGCAGTGCTAGTCCTAGGGCAGGGGATCAGCCCCAGCATTTT
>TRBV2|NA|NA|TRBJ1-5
CASEEAFNQPQHF
TGTGCCAGCGAAGAAGCTTTCAATCAGCCCCAGCATTTT
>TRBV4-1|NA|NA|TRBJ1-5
CASSHGTYSNQPQHF
TGCGCCAGCAGCCACGGGACATATAGCAATCAGCCCCAGCATTTT
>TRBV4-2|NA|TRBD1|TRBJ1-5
CASSQGGGTGNQPQHF
TGTGCCAGCAGCCAAGGCGGGGGGACAGGGAATCAGCCCCAGCATTTT
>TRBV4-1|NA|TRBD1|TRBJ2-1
CASSQAGTGRGNEQFF
TGCGCCAGCAGCCAAGCCGGGACAGGAAGGGGGAATGAGCAGTTCTTC
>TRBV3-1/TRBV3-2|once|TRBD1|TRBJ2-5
CASGDREETQYF
TGTGCCAGCGGGGACAGGGAGGAGACCCAGTACTTC
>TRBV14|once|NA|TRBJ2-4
CASSIPGVKNIQYF
TGTGCCAGCAGCATCCCGGGGGTAAAAAACATTCAGTACTTC
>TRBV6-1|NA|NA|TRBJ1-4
CASSEAHGLANEKLFF
TGTGCCAGCAGTGAAGCGCATGGGCTTGCTAATGAAAAACTGTTTTTT
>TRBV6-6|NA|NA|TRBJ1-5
CASSYAPNAVQPQHF
TGTGCCAGCAGTTACGCCCCGAACGCGGTCCAGCCCCAGCATTTT
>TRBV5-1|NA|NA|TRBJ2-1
CASSSSGSTIQFF
TGCGCCAGCAGCTCCTCGGGGAGCACCATTCAGTTCTTC
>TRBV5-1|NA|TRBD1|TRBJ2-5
CASSFTGVETQYF
TGCGCCAGCAGCTTCACAGGGGTTGAGACCCAGTACTTC
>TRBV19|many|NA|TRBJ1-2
CASSIQGGSYGYTF
TGTGCCAGTAGTATCCAGGGTGGAAGCTATGGCTACACCTTC
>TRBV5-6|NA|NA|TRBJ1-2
CASSLFTSSEGYGYTF
TGTGCCAGCAGCTTGTTCACCAGCTCAGAGGGATATGGCTACACCTTC
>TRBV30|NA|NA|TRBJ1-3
CALLVSSGNTIYF
TGTGCTCTCCTCGTGTCCTCTGGAAACACCATATATTTT
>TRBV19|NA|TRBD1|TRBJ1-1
CASSPGQGNTEAFF
TGTGCCAGTAGTCCCGGACAGGGAAACACTGAAGCTTTCTTT
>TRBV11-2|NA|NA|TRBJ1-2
CASSAEFNYGYTF
TGTGCCAGCAGCGCGGAGTTTAACTATGGCTACACCTTC
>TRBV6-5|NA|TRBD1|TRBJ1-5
CASSPTQGYQPQHF
TGTGCCAGCAGTCCCACACAGGGGTATCAGCCCCAGCATTTT
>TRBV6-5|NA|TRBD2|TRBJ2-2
CASRLAGGTGELFF
TGTGCCAGCAGATTAGCGGGAGGCACGGGGGAGCTGTTTTTT
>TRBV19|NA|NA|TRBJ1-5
CASRARALDQPQHF
TGTGCCAGTCGGGCCAGGGCTTTAGATCAGCCCCAGCATTTT
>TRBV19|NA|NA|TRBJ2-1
CASSILGGWRGREDNEQFF
TGTGCCAGTAGTATTCTTGGGGGCTGGAGGGGGCGGGAGGACAATGAGCAGTTCTTC
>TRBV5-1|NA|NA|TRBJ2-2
CASSQGRGGELFF
TGCGCCAGCAGCCAAGGGCGGGGCGGGGAGCTGTTTTTT
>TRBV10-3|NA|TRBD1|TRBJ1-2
CAISSGQGDGYTF
TGTGCCATCAGTTCGGGACAGGGAGATGGCTACACCTTC
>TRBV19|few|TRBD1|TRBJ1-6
CASSTWGQGYSPLHF
TGTGCCAGCAGTACTTGGGGACAGGGCTATTCACCCCTCCACTTT
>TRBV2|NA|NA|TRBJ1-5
CASSVSGYSNQPQHF
TGTGCCAGCAGTGTTTCAGGTTATAGCAATCAGCCCCAGCATTTT
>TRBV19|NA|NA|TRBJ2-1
CASSIAPTRSEQFF
TGTGCCAGTAGTATAGCCCCGACTAGGTCGGAGCAGTTCTTC
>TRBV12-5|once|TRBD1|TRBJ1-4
CASGFSGTGGLTNEKLFF
TGTGCTAGTGGTTTCTCCGGGACAGGGGGCTTAACTAATGAAAAACTGTTTTTT
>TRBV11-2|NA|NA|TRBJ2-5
CASSLAPPTGTSQETQYF
TGTGCCAGCAGCTTAGCCCCTCCGACAGGGACTTCCCAAGAGACCCAGTACTTC
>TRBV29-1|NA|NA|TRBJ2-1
CSAHPIGNEQFF
TGCAGCGCCCACCCGATCGGGAATGAGCAGTTCTTC
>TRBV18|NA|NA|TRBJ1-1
CASSPPRENTEAFF
TGTGCCAGCTCACCCCCCAGGGAGAACACTGAAGCTTTCTTT
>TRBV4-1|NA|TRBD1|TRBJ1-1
CASSHTGAEAFF
TGCGCCAGCAGCCACACAGGGGCTGAAGCTTTCTTT
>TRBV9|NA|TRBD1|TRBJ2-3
CASSRRDRPSGDTQYF
TGTGCCAGCAGCAGAAGGGACAGACCATCGGGAGATACGCAGTATTTT
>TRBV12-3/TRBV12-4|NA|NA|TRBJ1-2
CASSNLGAHGYTF
TGTGCCAGCAGTAATTTGGGGGCCCACGGCTACACCTTC
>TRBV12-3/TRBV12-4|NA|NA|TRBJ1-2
CAAAGMYGYTF
TGTGCAGCCGCAGGAATGTATGGCTACACCTTC
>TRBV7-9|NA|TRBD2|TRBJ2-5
CASSILADQETQYF
TGTGCCAGCAGCATACTAGCGGATCAAGAGACCCAGTACTTC
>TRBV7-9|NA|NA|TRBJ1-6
CASSYQGNNSPLHF
TGTGCCAGCAGCTACCAGGGGAATAATTCACCCCTCCACTTT